The 30 T cell receptor beta chains below all came from one sample that was sequenced in a study of vaccination and CD4 T cells after COVID-19. Treatment indicated: 10-day PBMC culture with coronavirus spike peptide pools or control peptides (ViraFEST assay). Their antigen targets remain unknown. Oncomine TCR Beta short-read sequencing was applied to DNA from cultured CD4+ T cells. TCRdb re-analysed the PCR reads in MiXCR, keeping a single row per CDR3 protein. The sample lists about 7,600 distinct CDR3 sequences; more than 50% were seen once. Sample: cultured CD4+ T cells from blood, taken after SARS-CoV-2 vaccination. The source is a human donor with COVID-19.

There are a few counts of this clonotype. The chain recombines TRBV6-1 with TRBJ1-1; TRBD1 agrees at 7 bases. The trim removed 6 bases at V and 0 bases at J, leaving 4 bases unmatched. The CDR3 is 14 amino acids. Per germline, CDR1 MNHNS and CDR2 SASEGT. DNA for the CDR3: TGTGCCAGCAGAAGGGACAGCATGAACACTGAAGCTTTCTTT. It yields the protein CASRRDSMNTEAFF.

The V gene is TRBV6-2 or TRBV6-3, the J gene TRBJ2-4, with 7 nucleotides matching TRBD1. Germline CDR1 is MNHEY and CDR2 is SVGEGT. The CDR3 loop spans 15 amino acids. Trimming at V came to 0 bases and at J to 3 bases, leaving 2 bases not matched to a gene. The CDR3 coding sequence is TGTGCCAGCAGTTACTCCCCAGGGGGCAAAAACATTCAGTACTTC. As protein: CASSYSPGGKNIQYF.

The chain employs TRBV19 and TRBJ2-7; perhaps TRBD2 as D (6 bases). This CDR3 has 14 residues. CDR1 is LNHDA and CDR2 is SQIVND in the germline V gene (reference sequence). V lost 3 bases, J lost 7 bases, and 16 bases lay in between. The CDR3 sequence is CASSISGVPREQYF. The CDR3 bases are TGTGCCAGTAGTATTTCGGGGGTCCCCCGGGAGCAGTACTTC.

The chain links TRBV15 to TRBJ2-1; D might be TRBD1 (5 bases). The CDR3 runs 12 residues. Looked up from germline, CDR1 is LNHNV and CDR2 is YYDKDF (reference sequence). V was pared by 3 bases and J by 15 bases, with 15 bases between. CDR3 DNA: TGTGCCACCAGCAGTGGCAGGGAAGGTTTGTTCTTC. Translation gives CATSSGREGLFF.

V is TRBV4-2 and J is TRBJ1-1; D not resolved. Trimming shortened V by 3 bases and J by 1 base, and 9 bases separated the two germline ends. CDR3 length: 14 amino acids. Germline V gene lookup returns CDR1 LGHNA and CDR2 YNFKEQ. CDR3 DNA sequence: TGTGCCAGCAGCCACAAAGGGCAGAACACTGAAGCTTTCTTT. Translated: CASSHKGQNTEAFF.

In its sample, this clonotype was seen once. This chain uses TRBV24-1 with TRBJ2-2; TRBD1 agrees at 9 bases. Germline CDR1 KGHDR, CDR2 SFDVKD. J was trimmed by 2 bases and V by 4 bases; bases with no gene match: 7. The CDR3 totals 17 residues. Here the CDR3 reads CATSELGQGRNTGELFF. In nucleotides, the CDR3 is TGTGCCACCAGTGAATTAGGACAGGGGAGAAACACCGGGGAGCTGTTTTTT.

This clonotype occurred a few times. The rearrangement links TRBV27 to TRBJ1-5; D is undetermined. CDR1 is MNHEY and CDR2 is SMNVEV in the germline V gene (reference sequence). Between the trimmed V and J ends, which lost 6 bases and 10 bases, there was a span of 22 bases. The CDR3 is 15 residues long. Written as DNA, the CDR3 is TGTGCCAGCAGCCCCGCCGCAGCGAACAAGGGTCCCCAGCATTTT. It codes for CASSPAAANKGPQHF.

The chain is built from TRBV20-1 and TRBJ1-2; D remains unclear. V was trimmed by 5 bases and J by 8 bases, leaving 9 bases between them. The CDR3 consists of 10 residues. Germline V CDR1 and CDR2: DFQATT, SNEGSKA (reference sequence). CDR3 sequence reads: CSAASIGYTF. The CDR3 nucleotides are TGCAGTGCTGCAAGTATAGGCTACACCTTC.

The gene calls are TRBV7-6 and TRBJ2-5, with a possible D match to TRBD2 (6 bases). CDR3 length: 15 amino acids. The germline V gene encodes CDR1 SGHVS and CDR2 FNYEAQ. V dropped 3 bases and J dropped 5 bases, with 16 bases sitting between them. The CDR3 loop reads CASSFGQLARETQYF. Here the CDR3 DNA reads TGTGCCAGCAGCTTCGGCCAACTAGCCCGGGAGACCCAGTACTTC.

This clonotype was observed a single time. The chain joins TRBV6-5 to TRBJ2-1; possible D gene TRBD2, 5 bases. The germline gives CDR1 MNHEY, CDR2 SVGAGI. This CDR3 is 15 amino acids long. V lost 4 bases to trimming and J lost 8 bases, with 18 bases between them. CDR3: CASSSRAWGVDEQFF. The DNA of the CDR3 is TGTGCCAGCAGTTCTCGCGCTTGGGGAGTCGATGAGCAGTTCTTC.

The chain employs TRBV11-3 and TRBJ2-7; tentative D call: TRBD1 (6 bases). V was cut by 5 bases and J by 2 bases, with 13 bases left in between. CDR3 size: 14 residues. Germline CDR1 reads SGHNT; CDR2 reads YENEEA. In DNA, the CDR3 is TGTGCCAGCAGCATACAGGGTAAGGCCTACGAGCAGTACTTC. Its protein is CASSIQGKAYEQYF.

The chain recombines TRBV6-5 with TRBJ1-6; 10 bases agree with TRBD1. This CDR3 contains 20 residues. Germline CDR1 reads MNHEY; CDR2 reads SVGAGI. After removal of 0 bases from V and 0 bases from J, the junction contained 8 bases not matched to a gene. The CDR3 loop is CASSYSTGQGSSSYNSPLHF. In DNA, the CDR3 is TGTGCCAGCAGTTACTCAACGGGACAGGGGTCCTCCTCCTATAATTCACCCCTCCACTTT.

This chain joins TRBV19 and TRBJ1-1; possible D gene TRBD1, 6 bases. CDR3 size: 12 residues. Trimming left V 3 bases short and J 10 bases short, with 12 bases between. From germline, CDR1 is LNHDA and CDR2 SQIVND (reference sequence). CDR3 bases: TGTGCCAGTAGTATGGGTGTAGGGGGAGCTTTCTTT. Protein product: CASSMGVGGAFF.

This clonotype has more than one count but fewer than ten. The chain recombines TRBV15 with TRBJ2-5; D gene uncertain. Germline-derived CDR1 and CDR2 are LNHNV and YYDKDF (reference sequence). This CDR3 spans 17 amino acids. V gave up 3 bases and J gave up 3 bases, with 20 bases separating them. The CDR3 here is CATSRDLRRLIKETQYF. CDR3 sequence (DNA): TGTGCCACCAGCAGGGACCTCCGTCGACTCATCAAAGAGACCCAGTACTTC.

The chain employs TRBV7-2 and TRBJ2-1; 9 nucleotides align to TRBD2. CDR1 SGHTA and CDR2 FQGNSA come from the germline V gene. The ends lost 5 bases at V and 8 bases at J; junction bases unmatched: 10. The CDR3 totals 15 residues. The chain's CDR3 is CASSPRGSGGDEQFF. CDR3 bases: TGTGCCAGCAGCCCCCGGGGTAGCGGGGGCGATGAGCAGTTCTTC.

This chain connects TRBV6-1 to TRBJ1-5, with D uncertain. Trimming took 4 bases from V and 6 from J, leaving 7 bases between them. This CDR3 is 12 amino acids long. The germline CDR1 and CDR2 sequences are MNHNS and SASEGT. This CDR3 is CASSGGGQPQHF. CDR3 nucleotide sequence: TGTGCCAGCAGTGGCGGAGGTCAGCCCCAGCATTTT.

This clonotype was seen a few times. V is TRBV6-1 and J is TRBJ1-2; a possible D gene is TRBD1 (6 bases). CDR3 length equals 15 residues. The germline gives CDR1 MNHNS, CDR2 SASEGT. V was trimmed by 3 bases and J by 4 bases, leaving 15 bases between them. This CDR3 is CASSEDLGQIYGYTF. The CDR3 coding sequence is TGTGCCAGCAGTGAGGACTTAGGACAGATCTATGGCTACACCTTC.

This clonotype appeared a few times. V and J are TRBV28 and TRBJ2-5; 7 bases fit TRBD1. With 6 bases clipped from V and 2 bases from J, the junction kept 15 bases outside the gene matches. Germline CDR1 and CDR2: MDHEN and SYDVKM. This CDR3 spans 17 amino acids. CDR3 sequence: CASRPLGLTGQQETQYF. The CDR3 DNA follows: TGTGCCAGCAGGCCCCTGGGGCTGACAGGGCAACAAGAGACCCAGTACTTC.

The CDR3 loop is CASSFQETQYF. Here the CDR3 DNA reads TGCGCCAGCAGCTTCCAAGAGACCCAGTACTTC. This chain connects TRBV5-1 to TRBJ2-5; the D is unclear. The CDR3 contains 11 residues. The germline V gene encodes CDR1 SGHRS and CDR2 YFSETQ. Trimming removed 2 bases at V and 1 base at J, with 0 bases between.

For the CDR3, the DNA is TGTGCCAGCAGTCGCGGGACACCGCGTAACTATGGCTACACCTTC. It is translated as CASSRGTPRNYGYTF. The rearrangement joins TRBV6-1 to TRBJ1-2; tentative D call: TRBD1 (6 bases). Germline CDR1 is MNHNS and CDR2 is SASEGT. The CDR3 is 15 amino acids. V dropped 5 bases and J dropped 1 base, with 14 bases sitting between them.

The chain recombines TRBV6-1 with TRBJ2-2, with unresolved D. Trimming removed 5 bases at V and 8 bases at J, with 9 bases between. The CDR3 is 12 amino acids. CDR1 is MNHNS and CDR2 is SASEGT in the germline V gene. The CDR3: CASSPPIGELFF. CDR3 DNA: TGTGCCAGCAGTCCCCCGATAGGGGAGCTGTTTTTT.

Only a few counts were recorded for this clonotype. V gene TRBV7-9 combines with J gene TRBJ1-2; the D is unclear. The CDR3 is 15 residues long. Germline V gives CDR1 SEHNR, CDR2 FQNEAQ (reference sequence). Trimming removed 4 bases at V and 4 bases at J, with 16 bases between. The CDR3 nucleotides read TGTGCCAGCAGCTGGGCGGGCAGCTCCGGCTATGGCTACACCTTC. Its protein is CASSWAGSSGYGYTF.

The rearrangement links TRBV20-1 to TRBJ2-3, with 8 bases fitting TRBD2. Germline V gene sequence: CDR1 DFQATT, CDR2 SNEGSKA (reference sequence). With V trimmed by 4 bases and J by 2 bases, 8 bases remained unmatched. The CDR3 has 15 residues. CDR3 nucleotides: TGCAGTGCTAAACATGGACTAGCTCACACAGATACGCAGTATTTT. Translation gives CSAKHGLAHTDTQYF.

This chain uses TRBV19 with TRBJ1-6, with 10 bases matching TRBD1. The CDR3 has 15 residues. J was trimmed by 9 bases and V by 5 bases; bases with no gene match: 7. The V gene's germline CDR1 is LNHDA and CDR2 SQIVND (reference sequence). The CDR3 bases are TGTGCCAGTAGTGGGAGGGACAGGGGTACTTCACCCCTCCACTTT. This encodes CASSGRDRGTSPLHF.

The gene calls are TRBV28 and TRBJ1-2, with a tentative D call TRBD1 (6 bases). V was pared by 6 bases and J by 8 bases, with 13 bases between. Germline V CDR1 and CDR2: MDHEN, SYDVKM. CDR3 length: 12 amino acids. CDR3 sequence: CASRTPGDGYTF. CDR3 DNA sequence: TGTGCCAGCAGGACCCCAGGGGACGGCTACACCTTC.

The genes are TRBV5-1 and TRBJ2-7; TRBD2 is a possible D gene (5 bases). The CDR3 is 14 amino acids. Looked up from germline, CDR1 is SGHRS and CDR2 is YFSETQ. V was shortened by 4 bases and J by 1 base, with 12 bases between the two germline ends. Here the CDR3 reads CASSPGVPSYEQYF. Written as DNA, the CDR3 is TGCGCCAGCAGCCCCGGGGTGCCTTCCTACGAGCAGTACTTC.

This clonotype has only a few counts. The genes are TRBV11-2 and TRBJ2-7; 7 bases agree with TRBD1. Germline CDR1 and CDR2: SGHAT and FQNNGV. The CDR3 extends over 15 amino acids. Trimming at V came to 4 bases and at J to 2 bases, leaving 8 bases not matched to a gene. The CDR3: CASSSYRGLAYEQYF. DNA for the CDR3: TGTGCCAGCAGCTCATACAGGGGATTGGCCTACGAGCAGTACTTC.

V gene TRBV2 combines with J gene TRBJ2-5; D gene unclear. Between the trimmed V and J ends, which lost 10 bases and 1 base, there was a span of 22 bases. The CDR3 spans 16 residues. Germline CDR1 is SNHLY and CDR2 is FYNNEI. This CDR3 reads CATTPSARSLQETQYF. The DNA for the CDR3 is TGTGCCACCACCCCCTCGGCCAGGAGTCTCCAAGAGACCCAGTACTTC. Full variable domain (outside the CDR3, taken from reference TRBV2 and TRBJ2-5): EPEVTQTPSHQVTQMGQEVILRCVPISNHLYFYWYRQILGQKVEFLVSFYNNEISEKSEIFDDQFSVERPDGSNFTLKIRSTKLEDSAMYFCATTPSARSLQETQYFGPGTRLLVL.

The chain links TRBV2 to TRBJ2-3; D may correspond to TRBD1 or TRBD2 (5 bases each). V lost 1 base and J 3 bases, leaving 11 bases between the germline ends. The CDR3 is 15 amino acids. The germline CDR1 and CDR2 sequences are SNHLY and FYNNEI. The CDR3 DNA follows: TGTGCCAGCAGTGAAGACCGGGGCGAGACAGATACGCAGTATTTT. Its translation is CASSEDRGETDTQYF.

The chain couples TRBV7-8 to TRBJ2-3; 10 nucleotides align to TRBD2. The CDR3 is made up of 16 amino acids. V shed 1 base and J 4 bases; nucleotides not matched to a gene: 5. Germline lookup yields CDR1 SGHVS and CDR2 FQNEAQ. This CDR3 is CASSLDPAGGSDTQYF. As DNA, the CDR3 is TGTGCCAGCAGCTTAGATCCAGCGGGGGGGTCAGATACGCAGTATTTT.